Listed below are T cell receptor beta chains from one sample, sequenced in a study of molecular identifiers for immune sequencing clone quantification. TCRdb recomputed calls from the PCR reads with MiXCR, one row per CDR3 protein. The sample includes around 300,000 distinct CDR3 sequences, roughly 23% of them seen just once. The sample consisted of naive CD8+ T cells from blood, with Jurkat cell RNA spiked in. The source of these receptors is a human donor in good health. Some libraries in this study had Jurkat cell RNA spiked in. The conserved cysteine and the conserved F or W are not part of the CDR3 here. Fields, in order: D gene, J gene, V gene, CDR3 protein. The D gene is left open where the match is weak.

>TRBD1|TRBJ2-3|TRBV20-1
SARRAANRGMDTQY
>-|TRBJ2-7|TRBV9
ASSADGHYEQY
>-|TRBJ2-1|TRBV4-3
ASSPSGGTGYNEQF
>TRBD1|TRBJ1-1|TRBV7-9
ASSPTWDSLNTEAF
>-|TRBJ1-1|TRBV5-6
ASSLDPGPEAF
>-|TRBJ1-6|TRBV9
ASSEWGSSPLH
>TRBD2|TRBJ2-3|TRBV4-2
ASSQATSGIRPDTQY
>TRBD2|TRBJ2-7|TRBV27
ASSPEAGGTHEQY
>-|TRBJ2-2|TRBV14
ASSPPRGARSGELF
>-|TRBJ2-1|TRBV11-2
ASSLDPRTVRYNEQF
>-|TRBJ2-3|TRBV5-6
ASSLSATDTQY